This TCR beta chain originates from a study of blood T cell repertoires in COVID-19. Overall study context: Nucleic acid was either cDNA or gDNA, and it came from T cells, B-cell-depleted T cells, or PBMCs.

Study processing details: It was from reference gene primer amplification that nucleated cell counts were estimated. Libraries were prepared by immunoSEQ multiplex PCR; TCRdb keeps only in-frame clonotypes and omits some of them. D and trimming were read from the DNA, whereas the V and J calls and clone size are those reported in that table. This sample has about 73,000 clones, with roughly 83% found just once. J gave up 6 bases and V 3 bases, and 5 bases lay outside the gene matches. Per the germline V gene, CDR1 is LNHDA and CDR2 is SQIVND (reference sequence). The CDR3 runs to 14 residues. This clone is a singleton in its sample.

This receptor was obtained from a man older than 75 with active or convalescent COVID-19. This chain connects TRBV19 to TRBJ1-2; 9 nucleotides match TRBD1. Sequencing input: peripheral blood. In DNA, the CDR3 is TGTGCCAGTAGTATTTGGGACAGGGATGATGGCTACACCTTC. Its protein product is CASSIWDRDDGYTF.